The clone carrying this T cell receptor (beta chain) was counted once. Germline V gene sequence: CDR1 GTSNPN, CDR2 SVGIG (reference sequence). CDR3 length: 14 residues. Germline trimming cut 4 bases from V and 7 bases from J; bases unmatched to any gene: 4. In the original analysis: Amplification from reference gene primers served as the basis for estimated nucleated cell counts. The data were produced by immunoSEQ multiplex PCR, yet TCRdb's version contains in-frame clones alone and is incomplete. V, J and clone size are those of that table, while D and trimming were read from the DNA. Seen here are some 170,000 clones, 80% to 90% observed once, and the top ten hold around 15%. These data come from a study of blood T cell repertoires in COVID-19. As for the study in general: Some COVID-19 samples were acute and others convalescent; all came from the United States, Italy and Spain.

The J gene is TRBJ2-1, the V gene TRBV30, with 13 positions matching TRBD2. The sequence derives from a man in his fifties or sixties who had recovered from COVID-19. Sequenced input: PBMCs or T cells enriched from blood (not recorded which). CDR3 DNA: TGTGCCTGGACGGGACTAGCGGGAAGGAATGAGCAGTTCTTC. This translates into CAWTGLAGRNEQFF.